The sequence of this T cell receptor beta chain was determined in a study of shared clonotypes between healthy human individuals. Study findings and constraints: Collection of samples was limited to blood; tissue repertoires likely differ.

The authors sequenced unsorted PBMC DNA on ten immunoSEQ deep assay plates. As processed by the authors: ImmunoSEQ output held junction-only sequences without quality scores, so filtering differed. Profiled with immunoSEQ multiplex PCR; TCRdb holds only in-frame clones, not every one. From that table come the V and J calls and clone size; the DNA was used to work out D and trimming. The data show about 490,000 clones, with around 73% seen just once and around 12% held by the top ten. Remarks on this clone: Antigen specificity is unknown.

This CDR3 contains 14 residues. Germline lookup yields CDR1 MNHNS and CDR2 SASEGT. V was pared by 7 bases and J by 6 bases, with 19 bases between. The sequence was collected from a woman aged 40 to 55 in good health. Some clones in this sample may be carry-over from other donors' samples. The sequenced sample was PBMCs. The J gene is TRBJ2-7, the V gene TRBV6-1, with D perhaps assigned TRBD1 or TRBD2 (6 bases each). Here the CDR3 reads CASNPRTGRGEQYF. The DNA of the CDR3 is TGTGCCAGCAACCCTCGCACAGGGCGGGGCGAGCAGTACTTC.